This is a list of T cell receptor beta chains from one sample in a study of T cell responses to AZD1222 COVID-19 vaccine. Clones were sequenced by immunoSEQ multiplex PCR, and TCRdb holds only the in-frame ones, with some missing. The sample carries under 170,000 clones, roughly 90% recorded once. The material sequenced was peripheral blood, taken 28 days after the second AZD1222 dose. These receptors all stem from an adult who received the AZD1222 COVID-19 vaccine. The CDR3 runs from the conserved cysteine through the conserved F or W. Each record gives: clone size, CDR3 length, V gene, D gene, J gene, CDR3 DNA, CDR3 protein. D genes are given only for firm matches. Some rows mark clone size as missing; the rest say once, few, many or name a class of expanded clone.

clone_size: .; cdr3_length: 14; v_call: TRBV11-3; d_call: .; j_call: TRBJ2-1; cdr3_nt: TGTGCCAGCAGCCGCCGGGACACCTACAATGAGCAGTTCTTC; cdr3_aa: CASSRRDTYNEQFF
clone_size: .; cdr3_length: 18; v_call: TRBV15; d_call: .; j_call: TRBJ1-5; cdr3_nt: TGTGCCACCAGCAGAGAGGGGGCGGTTTTCTATAGCAATCAGCCCCAGCATTTT; cdr3_aa: CATSREGAVFYSNQPQHF
clone_size: .; cdr3_length: 15; v_call: TRBV15; d_call: .; j_call: TRBJ1-5; cdr3_nt: TGTGCCACCAGCTCACGGTTAGCCAGCAATCAGCCCCAGCATTTT; cdr3_aa: CATSSRLASNQPQHF
clone_size: .; cdr3_length: 13; v_call: TRBV27; d_call: .; j_call: TRBJ2-7; cdr3_nt: TGTGCCAGCAGTTTGGGCCTAACCTACGAGCAGTACTTC; cdr3_aa: CASSLGLTYEQYF
clone_size: .; cdr3_length: 13; v_call: TRBV2; d_call: .; j_call: TRBJ1-1; cdr3_nt: TGTGCCAGCATGCCCAGATGGAGCACTGAAGCTTTCTTT; cdr3_aa: CASMPRWSTEAFF
clone_size: .; cdr3_length: 17; v_call: TRBV11-3; d_call: .; j_call: TRBJ2-1; cdr3_nt: TGTGCCAGCAGCTTAGCCCCTGGGCGGGCGAACTACAATGAGCAGTTCTTC; cdr3_aa: CASSLAPGRANYNEQFF
clone_size: .; cdr3_length: 15; v_call: TRBV29-1; d_call: .; j_call: TRBJ1-2; cdr3_nt: TGCAGCGTCCCACGCGCAGGGACCAGTAACTATGGCTACACCTTC; cdr3_aa: CSVPRAGTSNYGYTF
clone_size: .; cdr3_length: 15; v_call: TRBV6-5; d_call: .; j_call: TRBJ1-5; cdr3_nt: TGTGCCAGCACCCGCCTGGGTTTCGACAATCAGCCCCAGCATTTT; cdr3_aa: CASTRLGFDNQPQHF
clone_size: .; cdr3_length: 11; v_call: TRBV7-9; d_call: .; j_call: TRBJ2-1; cdr3_nt: TGTGCCAGCAGCTCCTCGGTTGAGCAGTTCTTC; cdr3_aa: CASSSSVEQFF
clone_size: .; cdr3_length: 13; v_call: TRBV2; d_call: .; j_call: TRBJ2-3; cdr3_nt: TGTGCCAGCAGTGAAGCGAAACTAAATACGCAGTATTTT; cdr3_aa: CASSEAKLNTQYF
clone_size: .; cdr3_length: 14; v_call: TRBV29-1; d_call: TRBD2; j_call: TRBJ2-5; cdr3_nt: TGCAGCGTCTGGACTAGCGGGAGGGGGGAGACCCAGTACTTC; cdr3_aa: CSVWTSGRGETQYF
clone_size: .; cdr3_length: 15; v_call: TRBV19; d_call: TRBD1; j_call: TRBJ2-7; cdr3_nt: TGTGCCAGTAGTATATCGGGACAGGGGACCTTTGGGCAGTACTTC; cdr3_aa: CASSISGQGTFGQYF
clone_size: .; cdr3_length: 15; v_call: TRBV19; d_call: .; j_call: TRBJ1-5; cdr3_nt: TGTGCCAGTAGTGTCTGGGACGTTAGCAATCAGCCCCAGCATTTT; cdr3_aa: CASSVWDVSNQPQHF
clone_size: .; cdr3_length: 16; v_call: TRBV19; d_call: TRBD2; j_call: TRBJ2-1; cdr3_nt: TGTGCCAGTAGTACCCCGCTAGCGGGAGGGCCCCATGAGCAGTTCTTC; cdr3_aa: CASSTPLAGGPHEQFF
clone_size: .; cdr3_length: 15; v_call: TRBV7-8; d_call: .; j_call: TRBJ2-1; cdr3_nt: TGTGCCAGCAGGATCGGGAGTAGCTCCTACAATGAGCAGTTCTTC; cdr3_aa: CASRIGSSSYNEQFF
clone_size: .; cdr3_length: 19; v_call: TRBV15; d_call: TRBD2; j_call: TRBJ2-3; cdr3_nt: TGTGCCACCAACTCGCAGTTAGGCGGGAGGGCCTATTCGACAGATACGCAGTATTTT; cdr3_aa: CATNSQLGGRAYSTDTQYF
clone_size: .; cdr3_length: 16; v_call: TRBV28; d_call: .; j_call: TRBJ2-5; cdr3_nt: TGTGCCAGCAGTTTAAGGGCCCGACTAGGCCAAGAGACCCAGTACTTC; cdr3_aa: CASSLRARLGQETQYF
clone_size: .; cdr3_length: 13; v_call: TRBV10-3; d_call: .; j_call: TRBJ1-5; cdr3_nt: TGTGCCATCAGGGAGATATCATCAGGGCCCCAGCATTTT; cdr3_aa: CAIREISSGPQHF
clone_size: few; cdr3_length: 12; v_call: TRBV28; d_call: .; j_call: TRBJ1-1; cdr3_nt: TGTGCCAGCAGTTTAAGTTGGCCTGAAGCTTTCTTT; cdr3_aa: CASSLSWPEAFF
clone_size: .; cdr3_length: 14; v_call: TRBV6-1; d_call: .; j_call: TRBJ2-5; cdr3_nt: TGTGCCAGCAGTGACCAGGGTGGAGGGGAGACCCAGTACTTC; cdr3_aa: CASSDQGGGETQYF
clone_size: .; cdr3_length: 14; v_call: TRBV7-9; d_call: TRBD1; j_call: TRBJ2-7; cdr3_nt: TGTGCCAGCAGCTTAGAGGGGGCCTCTCCGAAACAGTACTTC; cdr3_aa: CASSLEGASPKQYF
clone_size: .; cdr3_length: 15; v_call: TRBV6-1; d_call: .; j_call: TRBJ2-2; cdr3_nt: TGTGCCAGCAGTGAGGTCCCGGGGATCACCGGGGAGCTGTTTTTT; cdr3_aa: CASSEVPGITGELFF
clone_size: .; cdr3_length: 13; v_call: TRBV2; d_call: .; j_call: TRBJ1-2; cdr3_nt: TGTGCCAGCAGTGACGGTTTAGGTTATGGCTACACCTTC; cdr3_aa: CASSDGLGYGYTF
clone_size: .; cdr3_length: 12; v_call: TRBV3-1/TRBV3-2; d_call: .; j_call: TRBJ1-5; cdr3_nt: TGTGCCAGCAGCCATGCCCTAGGAGCCCAGCATTTT; cdr3_aa: CASSHALGAQHF
clone_size: .; cdr3_length: 15; v_call: TRBV9; d_call: .; j_call: TRBJ2-1; cdr3_nt: TGTGCCAGCAGCCACTCTTCCGCCTCCTACAATGAGCAGTTCTTC; cdr3_aa: CASSHSSASYNEQFF
clone_size: .; cdr3_length: 17; v_call: TRBV2; d_call: .; j_call: TRBJ2-3; cdr3_nt: TGTGCCAGCACTGTCCCGTCGGACAGGGACTACACAGATACGCAGTATTTT; cdr3_aa: CASTVPSDRDYTDTQYF
clone_size: .; cdr3_length: 16; v_call: TRBV6-5; d_call: TRBD1; j_call: TRBJ1-6; cdr3_nt: TGTGCCAGCAGTTTGGAAGGGCCAGGGGGCTATTCACCCCTCCACTTT; cdr3_aa: CASSLEGPGGYSPLHF
clone_size: .; cdr3_length: 13; v_call: TRBV12-3/TRBV12-4; d_call: .; j_call: TRBJ1-1; cdr3_nt: TGTGCCAGCAGTTTAGCCGAATCCACTGAAGCTTTCTTT; cdr3_aa: CASSLAESTEAFF
clone_size: .; cdr3_length: 15; v_call: TRBV19; d_call: .; j_call: TRBJ1-1; cdr3_nt: TGTGCCAGTAGTACCCCAAGGGGGAGGAACACTGAAGCTTTCTTT; cdr3_aa: CASSTPRGRNTEAFF
clone_size: .; cdr3_length: 14; v_call: TRBV7-7; d_call: .; j_call: TRBJ2-5; cdr3_nt: TGTGCTAGCAGCTTAGCGTTTCAGCAAGAGACCCAGTACTTC; cdr3_aa: CASSLAFQQETQYF
clone_size: .; cdr3_length: 14; v_call: TRBV7-2; d_call: TRBD1; j_call: TRBJ1-3; cdr3_nt: TGTGCCAGCAGCAGCGGACAGGCCCTGGGCACCATATATTTT; cdr3_aa: CASSSGQALGTIYF
clone_size: .; cdr3_length: 15; v_call: TRBV7-8; d_call: .; j_call: TRBJ2-5; cdr3_nt: TGTGCCAGCAGCCCCCGATTGGCGCCGTGGGAGACCCAGTACTTC; cdr3_aa: CASSPRLAPWETQYF